The 27 T cell receptor beta chains below come from one sample, sequenced in a study of shared clonotypes between healthy human individuals. Clones were read by immunoSEQ multiplex PCR, and TCRdb kept only the in-frame ones, dropping some. The profile shows 2 million to 2.5 million clones, 90% to 96% of them singletons. The material sequenced was naive CD4+ T cells sorted from blood. The subset is: CD45RA+ positively selected. These receptors were obtained from a man aged 18 to 29 in good health.

The rearrangement uses TRBV7-8 and TRBJ2-5; 9 positions match TRBD2. V was pared by 5 bases and J by 3 bases, with 4 bases of the junction left unmatched. The CDR3 is 14 residues long. CDR1 is SGHVS and CDR2 is FQNEAQ in the germline V gene. In nucleotides, the CDR3 is TGTGCCAGCAGCCGCCTAGCGGGAAAAGAGACCCAGTACTTC. This translates into CASSRLAGKETQYF.

This chain connects TRBV5-1 to TRBJ2-7; D not resolved. CDR3 length: 16 amino acids. V shed 0 bases and J shed 0 bases, with 13 bases lying between them. Germline lookup yields CDR1 SGHRS and CDR2 YFSETQ. The chain's CDR3 is CASSLDAVSTSYEQYF. CDR3 DNA sequence: TGCGCCAGCAGCTTGGATGCGGTATCCACCTCCTACGAGCAGTACTTC. Filled out from reference TRBV5-1 and TRBJ2-7, the complete variable domain reads KAGVTQTPRYLIKTRGQQVTLSCSPISGHRSVSWYQQTPGQGLQFLFEYFSETQRNKGNFPGRFSGRQFSNSRSEMNVSTLELGDSALYLCASSLDAVSTSYEQYFGPGTRLTVT.

Notes on this clone: Additional DNA sequences in this sample encode the identical CDR3. The genes are TRBV7-2 and TRBJ1-5; D not certain. Germline V gives CDR1 SGHTA, CDR2 FQGNSA. V was clipped by 1 base and J by 0 bases, with 7 bases between them. The CDR3 contains 15 residues. The CDR3 loop reads CASSLGGYSNQPQHF. The CDR3 bases are TGTGCCAGCAGCTTAGGGGGATATAGCAATCAGCCCCAGCATTTT.

This sequence joins TRBV6-6 and TRBJ2-7; maybe TRBD2 (5 bases). The CDR3 sequence is 12 residues long. V was clipped by 11 bases and J by 2 bases, with 13 bases between them. CDR1 MNHNY and CDR2 SVGAGI come from the germline V gene (reference sequence). The CDR3 DNA reads as TGTGCCGGTGGACTGAGCCCCTACGAGCAGTACTTC. Translation gives CAGGLSPYEQYF.

This clone came up once. At one end, the junction sequence differs from germline, possibly due to a read error. The rearrangement uses TRBV20-1 and TRBJ2-7; 8 bases agree with TRBD2. The germline V gene encodes CDR1 DFQATT and CDR2 SNEGSKA (reference sequence). The CDR3 runs to 11 residues. DNA of the CDR3: TGCAGTGCTACCACCGGGACTAGTCGCATCTTC. Translating gives CSATTGTSRIF.

This chain connects TRBV10-3 to TRBJ2-7; 9 nucleotides line up with TRBD2. The CDR3 is 16 residues long. CDR1 ENHRY and CDR2 SYGVKD come from the germline V gene. Trimming took 7 bases from V and 0 from J; bases not matched to a gene: 10. The CDR3, as DNA: TGTGCCATCACTCCCGAGCGGGGGGTTCTCTCCTACGAGCAGTACTTC. Its translation is CAITPERGVLSYEQYF.

The chain links TRBV27 to TRBJ1-5; D is unclear. CDR3 length: 13 amino acids. V was shortened by 5 bases and J by 5 bases, with 10 bases between the two germline ends. The germline gives CDR1 MNHEY, CDR2 SMNVEV (reference sequence). The CDR3 loop is CASSTLSDQPQHF. In nucleotides, the CDR3 is TGTGCCAGCAGTACTTTATCTGATCAGCCCCAGCATTTT.

V usage is TRBV12-2 and J usage is TRBJ2-7; TRBD2, the D gene given by the table, was not confirmed from the DNA. TRBV12-2 is described as a pseudogene. The CDR3 covers 16 residues. In DNA form, the CDR3 reads TGTGCAAGTCGCTTATGGGGCCCAGCGGGGTTCCACGTGCAGTACTTC. Translated: CASRLWGPAGFHVQYF.

A note on this clone: At the DNA level, this CDR3 is encoded by other sequences in the same sample as well. The rearrangement links TRBV11-2 to TRBJ2-2; TRBD1 aligns across 7 bases. V was clipped by 5 bases and J by 5 bases; unmatched bases: 8. Germline V gives CDR1 SGHAT, CDR2 FQNNGV. The CDR3 consists of 15 residues. CDR3 protein: CASSLDRASTGELFF. The CDR3 DNA reads TGTGCCAGCAGCCTCGACAGGGCGTCGACCGGGGAGCTGTTTTTT.

This chain uses TRBV30 with TRBJ1-1; D unclear. V was clipped by 1 base and J by 7 bases, with 4 bases between them. CDR3 length: 10 residues. Germline CDR1 is GTSNPN and CDR2 is SVGIG (reference sequence). The DNA of the CDR3 is TGTGCCTGGAGTGGGAATGAAGCTTTCTTT. Amino acids: CAWSGNEAFF.

The V call is TRBV5-1, the J call TRBJ2-3; D perhaps matches TRBD2 (7 bases). The germline V and J ends were trimmed by 4 bases and 1 base, with 16 bases remaining between them. The CDR3 covers 16 residues. Germline-derived CDR1 and CDR2 are SGHRS and YFSETQ. CDR3 residues: CASSESRGARTDTQYF. CDR3 nucleotides: TGCGCCAGCAGCGAATCACGGGGGGCACGCACAGATACGCAGTATTTT.

A note on this clone: Compared with germline, one end of the junction differs, possibly owing to a read error. The chain links TRBV7-7 to TRBJ2-2, with D tentatively TRBD1 (6 bases). This CDR3 is 14 amino acids long. Germline V CDR1 and CDR2: SSHAT, FNYEAQ (reference sequence). CDR3 protein: CASSRQVNTGELFF. CDR3 nucleotide sequence: TGTGCTAGCAGCAGACAGGTTAACACCGGGGAGCTGTTTTTT. The full variable domain, rest sourced from reference TRBV7-7 and TRBJ2-2, is GAGVSQSPRYKVTKRGQDVTLRCDPISSHATLYWYQQALGQGPEFLTYFNYEAQPDKSGLPSDRFSAERPEGSISTLTIQRTEQRDSAMYRCASSRQVNTGELFFGEGSRLTVL.

The chain employs TRBV12-5 and TRBJ2-7; maybe TRBD1 (5 bases). V gave up 6 bases and J gave up 0 bases, with 27 bases separating them. The CDR3 extends over 19 amino acids. Germline-derived CDR1 and CDR2 are LGHNT and FRNRAP. CDR3 nucleotides: TGTGCTAGTGGCCCTCGGTCAGACAGACAACCTAAAAACTCCTACGAGCAGTACTTC. This codes for CASGPRSDRQPKNSYEQYF.

The rearrangement joins TRBV19 to TRBJ2-7, with 9 nucleotides matching TRBD1. Germline CDR1 and CDR2: LNHDA and SQIVND (reference sequence). The J segment lost 5 bases and the V segment lost 4 bases, leaving 9 bases of the junction unmatched. The CDR3 runs 15 residues. The CDR3 DNA reads TGTGCCAGTAGTACAGGGACAGGGCATATTGACGAGCAGTACTTC. It is translated as CASSTGTGHIDEQYF. Looking up the rest from reference TRBV19 and TRBJ2-7 gives the full variable domain: DGGITQSPKYLFRKEGQNVTLSCEQNLNHDAMYWYRQDPGQGLRLIYYSQIVNDFQKGDIAEGYSVSREKKESFPLTVTSAQKNPTAFYLCASSTGTGHIDEQYFGPGTRLTVT.

The chain carries TRBV25-1 and TRBJ2-2, with D perhaps assigned TRBD1 or TRBD2 (6 bases each). The germline V gene has CDR1 MGHDK and CDR2 SYGVNS. This CDR3 spans 15 amino acids. The V and J ends lost 8 bases and 4 bases respectively, with 17 bases between them. The CDR3 loop reads CASLVGGAGTGELFF. CDR3 in DNA: TGTGCCAGCCTCGTCGGGGGCGCCGGCACCGGGGAGCTGTTTTTT.

This rearrangement joins TRBV7-9 to TRBJ1-3, with 8 bases identical to TRBD1. Losses at the gene ends were 1 base for V and 0 bases for J; bases not matched to a gene: 5. CDR3 length equals 17 residues. Germline-derived CDR1 and CDR2 are SEHNR and FQNEAQ (reference sequence). The CDR3 loop is CASSLVPGGPSGNTIYF. In DNA form, the CDR3 reads TGTGCCAGCAGCTTAGTGCCAGGGGGCCCCTCTGGAAACACCATATATTTT.

This sequence joins TRBV7-2 and TRBJ2-1, with D tentatively TRBD1 (6 bases). The CDR3 extends over 13 amino acids. Germline V gene data show CDR1 as SGHTA and CDR2 as FQGNSA. V gave up 5 bases and J gave up 11 bases, with 16 bases separating them. The CDR3 region has the DNA TGTGCCAGCAGCACGGAACCCCAGGGGAAGCAGTTCTTC. This encodes CASSTEPQGKQFF.

The chain employs TRBV7-6 and TRBJ2-5; 12 bases map to TRBD2. This CDR3 is 17 amino acids long. V lost 4 bases, J lost 4 bases, and 10 bases stayed unmatched. Germline-derived CDR1 and CDR2 are SGHVS and FNYEAQ. The chain's CDR3 is CASSWRTSGIRGETQYF. The CDR3 coding sequence is TGTGCCAGCAGCTGGAGGACTAGCGGGATACGGGGAGAGACCCAGTACTTC.

This clone was recorded only once. The rearrangement joins TRBV27 to TRBJ1-4; D is ambiguous. CDR1 and CDR2 from the germline V gene are MNHEY and SMNVEV (reference sequence). V was clipped by 10 bases and J by 0 bases, with 18 bases between them. This CDR3 has 16 residues. CDR3 in amino acids: CATLSTATATNEKLFF. CDR3 coding DNA: TGTGCCACCCTCTCTACAGCTACTGCAACTAATGAAAAACTGTTTTTT. Combining the CDR3 with reference TRBV27 and TRBJ1-4 gives the whole variable domain EAQVTQNPRYLITVTGKKLTVTCSQNMNHEYMSWYRQDPGLGLRQIYYSMNVEVTDKGDVPEGYKVSRKEKRNFPLILESPSPNQTSLYFCATLSTATATNEKLFFGSGTQLSVL.

The genes are TRBV10-3 and TRBJ2-2; D is uncertain. CDR3 length: 13 residues. Germline values: CDR1 ENHRY, CDR2 SYGVKD. Trimming removed 3 bases at V and 5 bases at J, with 7 bases between. CDR3 residues: CAISEDRTGELFF. CDR3 coding DNA: TGTGCCATCAGTGAAGATCGGACCGGGGAGCTGTTTTTT.

The chain's CDR3 is CASSPGVGSTDTQYF. In DNA, the CDR3 is TGTGCCAGCAGCCCGGGAGTAGGTAGCACAGATACGCAGTATTTT. The chain recombines TRBV7-2 with TRBJ2-3; a possible D gene is TRBD2 (6 bases). CDR1 and CDR2 from the germline V gene are SGHTA and FQGNSA. The CDR3 is made up of 15 amino acids. Trimming took 5 bases from V and 0 from J, leaving 12 bases between them.

J is TRBJ2-2 and V is TRBV27, with D possibly being TRBD1 (5 bases). This CDR3 has 16 amino acids. Germline CDR1 and CDR2: MNHEY and SMNVEV (reference sequence). V dropped 4 bases and J dropped 4 bases, with 16 bases sitting between them. This CDR3 reads CASSSPGLGSTGELFF. The CDR3 bases are TGTGCCAGCAGTTCTCCAGGGCTCGGGTCCACCGGGGAGCTGTTTTTT.

The rearrangement uses TRBV28 and TRBJ1-1, with a tentative D call TRBD1 (6 bases). Germline V lookup: CDR1 MDHEN, CDR2 SYDVKM. CDR3 length equals 12 residues. The V end was cut by 5 bases, the J end by 8 bases, with 12 bases between. CDR3 sequence (DNA): TGTGCCAGCAGTCCACAGGGCCCCGAAGCTTTCTTT. This encodes CASSPQGPEAFF.

Concerning this clone itself: This sample also contains other DNA sequences that code for the same CDR3. The CDR3, as DNA: TGCGCCAGCAGCTTGGAAGCCACTTCCTACAATGAGCAGTTCTTC. Translating gives CASSLEATSYNEQFF. The chain recombines TRBV5-1 with TRBJ2-1; D unresolved. Trimming left V 0 bases short and J 1 base short, with 8 bases between. CDR3 length equals 15 residues. CDR1 SGHRS and CDR2 YFSETQ come from the germline V gene.

This rearrangement joins TRBV18 to TRBJ1-1; TRBD1 is a possible D gene (5 bases). This CDR3 region has 14 residues. The germline gives CDR1 KGHSH, CDR2 LQKENI. Trimming removed 4 bases at V and 1 base at J, with 10 bases between. The CDR3 here is CASSQVGANTEAFF. The CDR3 DNA sequence: TGTGCCAGCTCACAGGTAGGGGCGAACACTGAAGCTTTCTTT.

The rearrangement uses TRBV27 and TRBJ2-7; 14 bases line up with TRBD2. V dropped 5 bases and J dropped 9; count of bases not matched to a gene: 9. CDR1 is MNHEY, CDR2 SMNVEV, per germline (reference sequence). The CDR3 totals 15 residues. The CDR3 DNA sequence: TGTGCCAGCAGTCCTGCCGGGACTAGCGGGAGCGCGCAGTACTTC. Translation: CASSPAGTSGSAQYF.

The rearrangement links TRBV5-1 to TRBJ2-2; D unresolved. The ends were cut back, 0 bases at V and 6 bases at J, with 9 bases in the middle. Germline-derived CDR1 and CDR2 are SGHRS and YFSETQ. This CDR3 is 14 amino acids long. CDR3 protein: CASSLGSSAGELFF. The CDR3, as DNA: TGCGCCAGCAGCTTGGGGAGTAGTGCCGGGGAGCTGTTTTTT.